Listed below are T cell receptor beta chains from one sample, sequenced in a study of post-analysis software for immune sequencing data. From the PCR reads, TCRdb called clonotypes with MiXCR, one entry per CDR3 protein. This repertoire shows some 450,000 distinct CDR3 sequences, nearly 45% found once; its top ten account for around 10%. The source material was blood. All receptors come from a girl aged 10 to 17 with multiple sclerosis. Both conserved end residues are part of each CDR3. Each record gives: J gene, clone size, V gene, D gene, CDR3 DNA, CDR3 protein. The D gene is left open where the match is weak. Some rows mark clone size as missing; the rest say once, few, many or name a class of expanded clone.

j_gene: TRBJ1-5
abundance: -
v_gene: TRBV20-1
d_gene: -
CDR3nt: TGCAGTGCTAGAGTGTCGTCTTTCAGCCGAAATCAGCCCCAGCATTTT
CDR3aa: CSARVSSFSRNQPQHF

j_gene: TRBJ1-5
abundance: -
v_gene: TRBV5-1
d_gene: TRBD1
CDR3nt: TGCGCCAGCAGCTTGGGGACAGGGAGGAAAGAGCCCCAGCATTTT
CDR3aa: CASSLGTGRKEPQHF

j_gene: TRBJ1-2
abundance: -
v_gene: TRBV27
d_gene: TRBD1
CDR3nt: TGTGCCAGCAACTCATTGAATCCCCGAGACAGGGACTATGGCTACACCTTC
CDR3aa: CASNSLNPRDRDYGYTF

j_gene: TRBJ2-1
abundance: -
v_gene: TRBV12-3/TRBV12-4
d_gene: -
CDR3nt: TGTGCCAGCGCTAGCAGACCTTTCAATGAGCAGTTCTTC
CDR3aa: CASASRPFNEQFF

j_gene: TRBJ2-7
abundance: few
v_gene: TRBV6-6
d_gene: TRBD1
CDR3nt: TGTGCCAGCAGCCCACCGGGACAGCAAGCCTACGAGCAGTACTTC
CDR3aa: CASSPPGQQAYEQYF

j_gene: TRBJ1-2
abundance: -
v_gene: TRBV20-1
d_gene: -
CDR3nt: TGCAGTGCTAGAGATGTGGCGTTGGGCAGTCACCTCCAATATGGCTACACCTTC
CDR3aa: CSARDVALGSHLQYGYTF

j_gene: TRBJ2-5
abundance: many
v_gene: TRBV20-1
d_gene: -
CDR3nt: TGCAGTGCTAGGTTGTGGGTTAGCGGAAGAGAGACCCAGTACTTC
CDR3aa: CSARLWVSGRETQYF

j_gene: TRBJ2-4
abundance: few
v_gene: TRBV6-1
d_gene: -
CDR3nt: TGTGCCAGCAGTGAAGCGTGGGGAGCCAAAAACATTCAGTACTTC
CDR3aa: CASSEAWGAKNIQYF

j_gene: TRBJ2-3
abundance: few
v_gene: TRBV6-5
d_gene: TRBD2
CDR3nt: TGTGCCAGCAGTTACCGGGGACTAGCGGGGACCCCTAGCACAGATACGCAGTATTTT
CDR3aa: CASSYRGLAGTPSTDTQYF

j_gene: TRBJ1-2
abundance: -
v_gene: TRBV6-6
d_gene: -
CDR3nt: TGTGCCAGCAGTCAGAGTCTGTATGGAGGAGGTGATGGCTACACCTTC
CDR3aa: CASSQSLYGGGDGYTF

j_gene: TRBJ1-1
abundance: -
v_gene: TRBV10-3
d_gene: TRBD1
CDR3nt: TGTGCCATCAGTGTGTCACTGGCTGGACAGGGTGAAGCTTTCTTT
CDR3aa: CAISVSLAGQGEAFF

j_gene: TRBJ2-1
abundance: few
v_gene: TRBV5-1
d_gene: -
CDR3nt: TGCGCCAGCAGCCTTTGGACTGACTCTTGGGAGCAGTTCTTC
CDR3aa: CASSLWTDSWEQFF

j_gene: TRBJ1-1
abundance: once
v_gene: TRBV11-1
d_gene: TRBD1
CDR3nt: TGTGCCAGCAGCTTCCTGGACAGGGACACTGAAGCTTTCTTT
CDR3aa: CASSFLDRDTEAFF